This T cell receptor (beta chain) was observed in a study of early T cells in non-severe SARS-CoV-2 infection. Overall study context: Sequencing targeted bulk RNA from unsorted whole blood, leaving chains unpaired.

This clonotype was observed a few times. Its target is unknown. Study findings and constraints: Matching results from VDJdb favored anti-spike CD8 responses, leaving private and CD4 specificities undetected.

Each cDNA molecule carried a unique molecular identifier. Using its own MiXCR run on the 5' RACE reads, TCRdb lists one record per CDR3 protein. The sample records about 80,000 distinct CDR3 sequences, approximately 5% being singletons. The material sequenced was whole blood, taken at baseline. This TCR was sampled from an adult who was a healthcare worker with PCR-confirmed SARS-CoV-2 infection or an uninfected control (not recorded which).

The CDR3 sequence: CASSPQGAETQYF. The CDR3 region has the DNA TGTGCCAGCTCACCACAGGGGGCAGAGACCCAGTACTTC. The gene calls are TRBV18 and TRBJ2-5, with 7 positions matching TRBD1. With V trimmed by 1 base and J by 4 bases, 0 bases remained unmatched. The CDR3 totals 13 residues. Germline assignment: CDR1 KGHSH and CDR2 LQKENI.